The 18 T cell receptor beta chains below were found in one sample sequenced in a study of shared clonotypes between healthy human individuals. The assay was immunoSEQ multiplex PCR, and TCRdb's table has in-frame clones only and misses some. The sample has 550,000 to 700,000 clones, about three quarters seen once. Sequencing input: memory CD4+ T cells sorted from blood. As to subset: CD45RA-negative fraction. The source of these receptors is a woman younger than 45 in good health.

CDR3 sequence: CASSSSGTRPRWTRTGELFF. The CDR3 DNA sequence: TGTGCCAGCAGTTCCTCCGGGACACGGCCTCGTTGGACAAGGACCGGGGAGCTGTTTTTT. The gene calls are TRBV27 and TRBJ2-2; TRBD1 is a possible D gene (6 bases). CDR1 is MNHEY and CDR2 is SMNVEV in the germline V gene (reference sequence). CDR3 size: 20 residues. Trimming stripped 4 bases from V and 5 bases from J, with 29 bases between.

The V and J genes are TRBV4-1 and TRBJ2-4, with 7 bases that match TRBD1. After removal of 2 bases from V and 0 bases from J, the junction contained 22 bases not matched to a gene. From germline, CDR1 is MGHRA and CDR2 YSYEKL. The CDR3 runs to 22 residues. The CDR3 sequence is CASSQTSQPGQIFSLAKNIQYF. The CDR3 DNA reads TGCGCCAGCAGCCAAACAAGTCAACCGGGACAGATCTTCTCTTTAGCCAAAAACATTCAGTACTTC.

This clone was seen only once. This chain uses TRBV28 with TRBJ1-5, with D unclear. Germline V gene data show CDR1 as MDHEN and CDR2 as SYDVKM. The CDR3 has 14 residues. V was pared by 7 bases and J by 3 bases, with 13 bases between. The CDR3 spells CASTPRHNNQPQHF. The CDR3 DNA is TGTGCCAGCACCCCCCGACACAACAATCAGCCCCAGCATTTT. Supplemented by reference TRBV28 and TRBJ1-5, the full variable domain reads DVKVTQSSRYLVKRTGEKVFLECVQDMDHENMFWYRQDPGLGLRLIYFSYDVKMKEKGDIPEGYSVSREKKERFSLILESASTNQTSMYLCASTPRHNNQPQHFGDGTRLSIL.

The chain joins TRBV12-5 to TRBJ2-2; D may be TRBD1 or TRBD2 (6 bases each). Germline CDR1 and CDR2: LGHNT and FRNRAP. This CDR3 has 13 amino acids. V lost 3 bases and J lost 9, with 11 bases in between. CDR3 protein: CASGFDGGRELFF. The CDR3 nucleotides read TGTGCTAGTGGTTTTGACGGGGGCAGGGAGCTGTTTTTT.

The V and J genes are TRBV10-3 and TRBJ2-5; D is undetermined. Germline V gene sequence: CDR1 ENHRY, CDR2 SYGVKD. The ends were cut back, 8 bases at V and 2 bases at J, with 12 bases in the middle. CDR3 length equals 13 residues. In nucleotides, the CDR3 is TGTGCCATCTCAAGGTCAGATCAAGAGACCCAGTACTTC. Translation gives CAISRSDQETQYF.

The chain combines TRBV28 with TRBJ1-3; D not certain. Trimming left V 1 base short and J 4 bases short, with 5 bases between. Per germline, CDR1 MDHEN and CDR2 SYDVKM. This CDR3 spans 13 amino acids. CDR3 residues: CASSLFPGNTIYF. DNA of the CDR3: TGTGCCAGCAGTTTATTCCCGGGAAACACCATATATTTT.

DNA for the CDR3: TGTGCCAGCAGCTTCTGGTCCCAGGAGACCCAGTACTTC. Amino acid sequence: CASSFWSQETQYF. The chain carries TRBV5-4 and TRBJ2-5; D is unresolved. In germline, CDR1 is SGHNT, CDR2 YYREEE (reference sequence). V lost 2 bases and J 5 bases, leaving 10 bases between the germline ends. The CDR3 consists of 13 residues.

The sample holds a few counts of this clone. The chain links TRBV7-2 to TRBJ1-2; possibly TRBD1 for D (5 bases). In germline, CDR1 is SGHTA, CDR2 FQGNSA. The CDR3 has 15 amino acids. V was shortened by 5 bases and J by 8 bases, with 21 bases between the two germline ends. Here the CDR3 DNA reads TGTGCCAGCAGCGGGGGAGGGACGGGGAGTCAGGGCTACACCTTC. It codes for CASSGGGTGSQGYTF.

J is TRBJ2-1 and V is TRBV10-1; 8 positions agree with TRBD1. Trimming removed 3 bases from V and 12 bases from J; junction bases left unmatched: 7. CDR3 length equals 13 residues. Germline V gene lookup returns CDR1 WNHNN and CDR2 SYGVQD (reference sequence). The CDR3 loop reads CASSEDRGIRQFF. The CDR3 bases are TGCGCCAGCAGTGAAGACAGGGGAATCCGGCAGTTCTTC.

The V call is TRBV25-1, the J call TRBJ1-4; weak D call: TRBD1 (5 bases). V was trimmed by 4 bases and J by 0 bases, leaving 15 bases between them. The CDR3 runs 17 residues. Germline loops: CDR1 MGHDK, CDR2 SYGVNS. The CDR3 is CASSGGASIATNEKLFF. The CDR3 DNA follows: TGTGCCAGCAGTGGCGGGGCCTCCATCGCAACTAATGAAAAACTGTTTTTT. The complete variable domain, with remaining parts taken from reference TRBV25-1 and TRBJ1-4, reads EADIYQTPRYLVIGTGKKITLECSQTMGHDKMYWYQQDPGMELHLIHYSYGVNSTEKGDLSSESTVSRIRTEHFPLTLESARPSHTSQYLCASSGGASIATNEKLFFGSGTQLSVL.

This clone has ten or more counts. The V and J genes are TRBV7-9 and TRBJ2-7; TRBD2 agrees at 10 bases. Trimming took 8 bases from V and 7 from J; bases not matched to a gene: 14. CDR1 is SEHNR, CDR2 FQNEAQ, per germline (reference sequence). The CDR3 totals 15 residues. The CDR3 DNA reads as TGTGCCAGCGCAAAAGGGGGACTAGCGAATCGGGAGCAGTACTTC. It translates to CASAKGGLANREQYF.

The chain joins TRBV20-1 to TRBJ1-2; D may be TRBD1 (5 bases). With 3 bases removed from V and 8 bases from J, the gap between germline ends came to 10 bases. Per germline, CDR1 DFQATT and CDR2 SNEGSKA (reference sequence). The CDR3 covers 11 residues. CDR3 region: CSARAGFGYTF. In DNA form, the CDR3 reads TGCAGTGCTAGGGCAGGGTTCGGCTACACCTTC.

This clone came up a few times. The CDR3 nucleotides read TGTGCCTCCGCGGAGGGGTTGCAAGGTCAGCCCCAGCATTTT. As protein: CASAEGLQGQPQHF. The V gene is TRBV27, the J gene TRBJ1-5; a weak D match, TRBD1 (5 bases). CDR3 length: 14 amino acids. CDR1 is MNHEY, CDR2 SMNVEV, per germline (reference sequence). Trimming removed 11 bases from V and 6 bases from J, with 20 bases in between.

This chain joins TRBV5-1 and TRBJ2-3, with D perhaps TRBD1 or TRBD2 (5 bases each). This CDR3 has 13 residues. CDR1 and CDR2 from the germline V gene are SGHRS and YFSETQ. Trimming removed 0 bases at V and 7 bases at J, with 9 bases between. This CDR3 is CASSLGGSNTQYF. CDR3 DNA: TGCGCCAGCAGCTTGGGGGGGTCTAATACGCAGTATTTT.

This clone was picked up one time. The rearrangement links TRBV7-2 to TRBJ1-1; no clear D. V was trimmed by 7 bases and J by 2 bases, leaving 17 bases between them. This CDR3 contains 15 residues. Germline assignment: CDR1 SGHTA and CDR2 FQGNSA. The DNA for the CDR3 is TGTGCCAGCACCGGCGGCCCGGGAATAAACACTGAAGCTTTCTTT. Translated: CASTGGPGINTEAFF.

The rearrangement joins TRBV6-5 to TRBJ1-3; 7 bases match TRBD1. Germline values: CDR1 MNHEY, CDR2 SVGAGI. The length of the CDR3 is 15 residues. After removal of 11 bases from V and 0 bases from J, the junction contained 10 bases not matched to a gene. In DNA, the CDR3 is TGTGCCTGTAAACAGGGGCTCCACTCTGGAAACACCATATATTTT. Amino acids: CACKQGLHSGNTIYF.

There are a few counts of this clone. This chain joins TRBV30 and TRBJ2-7, with a weak D call TRBD1 (6 bases). The CDR3 runs to 12 residues. Germline values: CDR1 GTSNPN, CDR2 SVGIG (reference sequence). The V and J ends lost 1 base and 3 bases respectively, with 7 bases between them. CDR3 in DNA: TGTGCCTGGAGTGAACAGGGCTACGAGCAGTACTTC. This encodes CAWSEQGYEQYF. The variable domain in full, with the rest retrieved from reference TRBV30 and TRBJ2-7, is SQTIHQWPATLVQPVGSPLSLECTVEGTSNPNLYWYRQAAGRGLQLLFYSVGIGQISSEVPQNLSASRPQDRQFILSSKKLLLSDSGFYLCAWSEQGYEQYFGPGTRLTVT.

This chain links TRBV6-5 with TRBJ2-6; the match to TRBD2 covers 8 bases. The CDR3 is made up of 15 amino acids. CDR1 MNHEY and CDR2 SVGAGI come from the germline V gene. The ends lost 4 bases at V and 3 bases at J; junction bases unmatched: 2. DNA of the CDR3: TGTGCCAGCAGTTTCGGGGGGGATGGGGCCAACGTCCTGACTTTC. This codes for CASSFGGDGANVLTF.